This T cell receptor beta chain was documented in a study of STAT5B mutations in CD4+ large granular lymphocyte leukemia. Study information: The CDR3 'QG' motif was associated with a particular HLA allele among healthy donors.

Controls came from buffy coats of healthy blood donors. Sequenced by immunoSEQ multiplex PCR; TCRdb stores in-frame clones only, minus some. The sample has 30,000 to 40,000 clones; around 88% are singletons. Germline V lookup: CDR1 SQVTM, CDR2 ANQGSEA. The CDR3 sequence is 15 residues long. V shed 6 bases and J 5 bases; nucleotides not matched to a gene: 11. This sequence was found in a human donor in good health. The gene calls are TRBV29-1 and TRBJ1-4; 8 nucleotides agree with TRBD1. Source material: CD4+ T cells from blood buffy coats. The CDR3 here is CSVYGTGLANEKLFF. CDR3 nucleotides: TGCAGCGTATACGGGACAGGACTAGCAAATGAAAAACTGTTTTTT.